The T cell receptor beta chain under discussion was sequenced for a study of shared clonotypes between healthy human individuals. Study-level points and caveats: Having only a few donors restricted how much genetic and exposure-history diversity was captured.

The assay was immunoSEQ multiplex PCR, and TCRdb's table has in-frame clones only and misses some. The data hold about 2 million clones, with about 94% observed a single time. Regarding this clone: Its specificity is unknown.

Naive CD8 cells lacked CD45RO and underwent positive selection for CCR7, leaving out terminally differentiated effector memory CD45RA+ cells. V shed 1 base and J shed 2 bases, with 16 bases lying between them. Germline CDR1 reads MNHNS; CDR2 reads SASEGT. The CDR3 covers 17 residues. The chain joins TRBV6-1 to TRBJ2-3; no firm D call. The sequence came from a man aged 18 to 30 in good health. Source material: naive CD8+ T cells sorted from blood. CDR3 bases: TGTGCCAGCAGTGAAGAAGGGCTAGGCTTTTCCACAGATACGCAGTATTTT. This codes for CASSEEGLGFSTDTQYF.